A few counts support the clone carrying this TCR beta chain. Its antigen is still unknown. These data come from a study of CD8 T cells in ankylosing spondylitis. Notes on the study in general: Roughly eight highly homologous variants formed a TCR beta motif that appeared characteristic of ankylosing spondylitis blood. Prior work had noted some motif variants in reactive arthritis blood and synovial fluid. Significant enrichment of disease-linked clones was reportedly seen in matched ankylosing spondylitis synovial fluid.

The germline V gene has CDR1 ENHRY and CDR2 SYGVKD. Trimming took off 6 bases at V and 0 bases at J, with 11 bases between the two ends. The CDR3 contains 14 residues. Libraries for TCR beta were made by quantitative 5'-RACE with molecular barcodes. TCRdb reprocessed the 5' RACE reads with MiXCR, giving one entry per CDR3 protein. The table records 200,000 or so distinct CDR3 sequences, around 13% of them present only once. This chain links TRBV10-3 with TRBJ2-5; the D gene is possibly TRBD2 (5 bases). This clonotype was sampled from a female donor with ankylosing spondylitis or in good health (not recorded which). Sequencing was done on a sample of blood, either unsorted or a sorted T cell fraction (not recorded which). CDR3 bases: TGTGCCATCAGGGGAGTTCCGAACCAAGAGACCCAGTACTTC. It is translated as CAIRGVPNQETQYF.